This record covers a single TCR beta chain. The donor group consisted entirely of healthy Caucasians. This specimen comes from a study of identical twins. A single record per CDR3 protein comes from TCRdb applying MiXCR to the 5' RACE reads. Altogether some 760,000 distinct CDR3 sequences are present, 18% being singletons, with the ten largest covering around 13%. CDR1 is SGHDN and CDR2 is FVKESK in the germline V gene. CDR3 length: 15 amino acids. Trimming left V 4 bases short and J 3 bases short, with 16 bases between. The data also belong to a second study, concerning T cells expressing NK-cell markers. From that second work: The dominant NKG2C+ clonotypes represented about 1.0-7.0% of CD8+ T cells in over 5 donors.

The chain recombines TRBV14 with TRBJ2-7; a weak D match, TRBD2 (7 bases). This receptor was identified in a young woman in good health. The material sequenced was PBMCs. The CDR3 region is CASSPTRGGHYEQYF. In DNA form, the CDR3 reads TGTGCCAGCAGCCCCACTAGGGGGGGACACTACGAGCAGTACTTC.